A single sample is the source of the 28 T cell receptor beta chains below, sequenced in a study of T cell repertoires in cytomegalovirus infection. From the reads, TCRdb called clonotypes with MiXCR, one entry per CDR3 protein. The data hold about 360,000 distinct CDR3 sequences, with 15% to 20% observed a single time. Material: PBMCs. These receptors were taken from a human donor in good health (CMV status not recorded). Some clones in this sample may be carry-over from other donors' samples.

The V gene is TRBV5-1, the J gene TRBJ2-3; no clear D gene. V was shortened by 0 bases and J by 6 bases, with 8 bases between the two germline ends. Germline values: CDR1 SGHRS, CDR2 YFSETQ. The CDR3 runs 13 residues. The CDR3 sequence: CASSLESADTQYF. CDR3 nucleotides: TGCGCCAGCAGCTTGGAATCCGCTGATACGCAGTATTTT.

The chain is built from TRBV12-3 or TRBV12-4 and TRBJ1-2; 8 positions agree with TRBD1. This CDR3 has 14 residues. Trimming removed 6 bases from V and 4 bases from J; junction bases left unmatched: 7. For the CDR3, the DNA is TGTGCCAGCAGCCGAGGGGACAGGCTCTATGGCTACACCTTC. Translated: CASSRGDRLYGYTF.

This clonotype was detected a few times. V usage is TRBV20-1 and J usage is TRBJ2-1; D tentatively reads TRBD1 or TRBD2 (5 bases each). Germline CDR1 DFQATT, CDR2 SNEGSKA (reference sequence). V was trimmed by 4 bases and J by 5 bases, leaving 18 bases between them. The CDR3 covers 15 residues. The CDR3 DNA sequence: TGCAGTGCTAAACGGGGCGTCTCTTTTGACAATGAGCAGTTCTTC. Translating gives CSAKRGVSFDNEQFF.

A single count supports this clonotype. CDR3 bases: TGTGCCAGCAGTTCTCCCGGGACTAGAACCCCCTACGAGCAGTACTTC. Its translation: CASSSPGTRTPYEQYF. V gene TRBV6-2 or TRBV6-3 combines with J gene TRBJ2-7; TRBD2 aligns across 8 bases. This CDR3 has 16 residues. Trimming cost V 4 bases and J 2 bases; bases outside gene matches: 10. From germline, CDR1 is MNHEY and CDR2 SVGEGT.

Concerning this clonotype: Germline and junction disagree at one end, which may indicate a read error. The chain has TRBV7-9 and TRBJ2-7, with D tentatively TRBD1 or TRBD2 (5 bases each). The CDR3 is 13 residues long. Germline lookup yields CDR1 SEHNR and CDR2 FQNEAQ (reference sequence). The CDR3 region has the DNA TGTTCCAGCCGCTCCCCGGGGACCGGGGCGCAGTACTTC. Encoded protein: CSSRSPGTGAQYF. The entire variable domain, with the rest obtained from reference TRBV7-9 and TRBJ2-7, is as follows: DTGVSQNPRHKITKRGQNVTFRCDPISEHNRLYWYRQTLGQGPEFLTYFQNEAQLEKSRLLSDRFSAERPKGSFSTLEIQRTEQGDSAMYLCSSRSPGTGAQYFGPGTRLTVT.

This clonotype has a count of ten or more. The V gene is TRBV11-2, the J gene TRBJ2-7; D might be TRBD2 (6 bases). The CDR3 has 14 amino acids. Looked up from germline, CDR1 is SGHAT and CDR2 is FQNNGV. Trimming pared 3 bases from V and 0 bases from J, leaving 9 bases between. CDR3 nucleotides: TGTGCCAGCAGCTTCCGGGACTCCTCCTACGAGCAGTACTTC. Translating gives CASSFRDSSYEQYF.

This clonotype was detected only a few times. The J gene is TRBJ2-7, the V gene TRBV28, with a possible D match to TRBD1 (5 bases). V lost 6 bases and J lost 4, with 10 bases in between. CDR1 and CDR2 (germline): MDHEN, SYDVKM. CDR3 length: 12 amino acids. CDR3 residues: CASRQTVYEQYF. Here the CDR3 DNA reads TGTGCCAGCAGGCAGACAGTTTACGAGCAGTACTTC.

V usage is TRBV7-2 and J usage is TRBJ2-4, with D possibly called TRBD1 or TRBD2 (5 bases each). Germline lookup yields CDR1 SGHTA and CDR2 FQGNSA. Trimming cost V 1 base and J 9 bases, with 10 bases left between them. This CDR3 has 13 residues. CDR3 in amino acids: CASSLEGAGIQYF. Here the CDR3 DNA reads TGTGCCAGCAGCTTAGAAGGGGCGGGCATTCAGTACTTC.

This clonotype was detected ten times or more. V usage is TRBV7-2 and J usage is TRBJ1-4; 8 positions match TRBD1. J was trimmed by 4 bases and V by 5 bases; bases with no gene match: 3. Germline CDR1 is SGHTA and CDR2 is FQGNSA. This CDR3 contains 14 residues. CDR3 amino acids: CASSQDRVNEKLFF. Written as DNA, the CDR3 is TGTGCCAGCAGCCAGGACAGGGTTAATGAAAAACTGTTTTTT.

This clonotype has just a few counts. V gene TRBV12-3 or TRBV12-4 combines with J gene TRBJ2-3; the D gene is possibly TRBD1 (6 bases). Trimming took 3 bases from V and 6 from J, leaving 16 bases between them. CDR3 length equals 15 residues. The CDR3 DNA is TGTGCCAGCAGTTTTGGACAGACGAGGTGGGATACGCAGTATTTT. Protein: CASSFGQTRWDTQYF.

V and J are TRBV20-1 and TRBJ2-2; D possibly corresponds to TRBD1 (5 bases). The CDR3 length is 13 residues. V was shortened by 7 bases and J by 1 base, with 10 bases between the two germline ends. Looked up from germline, CDR1 is DFQATT and CDR2 is SNEGSKA (reference sequence). The CDR3 spells CSVDRKNTGELFF. The CDR3 nucleotides are TGCAGTGTTGACAGAAAGAACACCGGGGAGCTGTTTTTT.

This clonotype was seen more than once but under ten times. This chain connects TRBV28 to TRBJ2-2; D gene uncertain. V lost 6 bases and J lost 1, with 18 bases in between. Germline CDR1 reads MDHEN; CDR2 reads SYDVKM. The CDR3 runs to 17 residues. CDR3 DNA: TGTGCCAGCAGCCTTCATCGGGCAGATGAGAACACCGGGGAGCTGTTTTTT. Protein product: CASSLHRADENTGELFF.

This clonotype has a handful of counts. The CDR3, as DNA: TGTGCCAGCAGCTTAGCTACCGACTCCCCCTCCTACAATGAGCAGTTCTTC. Amino acids: CASSLATDSPSYNEQFF. The V call is TRBV7-8, the J call TRBJ2-1; D ambiguous. CDR1 and CDR2 (germline): SGHVS, FQNEAQ. There are 17 residues in the CDR3. Trimming cost V 0 bases and J 0 bases, with 12 bases left between them.

In this sample, this clonotype turned up many times. The V gene is TRBV4-2, the J gene TRBJ2-1; 8 bases fit TRBD2. The CDR3 has 17 amino acids. J lost 0 bases, V lost 4 bases, and 8 bases had no gene match. Germline V gives CDR1 LGHNA, CDR2 YNFKEQ. Written as DNA, the CDR3 is TGTGCCAGCAGCCGGGAAGCGGGGGCCCGCTCCTACAATGAGCAGTTCTTC. Protein product: CASSREAGARSYNEQFF.

Only one count was recorded for this clonotype. The rearrangement joins TRBV15 to TRBJ1-2; TRBD1 is a possible D gene (5 bases). This CDR3 is built from 14 residues. Germline CDR1 reads LNHNV; CDR2 reads YYDKDF (reference sequence). Trimming left V 1 base short and J 5 bases short, with 11 bases between. CDR3 bases: TGTGCCACCAGCAGAGTGGGGCAGCTTTATGGCTACACCTTC. It translates to CATSRVGQLYGYTF. The variable domain in full, completed from reference TRBV15 and TRBJ1-2, reads DAMVIQNPRYQVTQFGKPVTLSCSQTLNHNVMYWYQQKSSQAPKLLFHYYDKDFNNEADTPDNFQSRRPNTSFCFLDIRSPGLGDTAMYLCATSRVGQLYGYTFGSGTRLTVV.

This clonotype has only a few counts. The chain joins TRBV20-1 to TRBJ2-1, with 8 bases that match TRBD2. CDR1 and CDR2 (germline): DFQATT, SNEGSKA (reference sequence). V was pared by 3 bases and J by 0 bases, with 4 bases of the junction left unmatched. The CDR3 is made up of 15 amino acids. CDR3 DNA sequence: TGCAGTGCTAGGCTAGCGGGTTCCTCCTACAATGAGCAGTTCTTC. Its translation: CSARLAGSSYNEQFF.

This rearrangement joins TRBV11-3 to TRBJ2-5; D is unclear. Looked up from germline, CDR1 is SGHNT and CDR2 is YENEEA. Trimming removed 1 base from V and 9 bases from J, with 12 bases in between. The CDR3 runs to 13 residues. The CDR3 spells CASSLALGSAQYF. The DNA for the CDR3 is TGTGCCAGCAGCTTAGCCCTGGGTTCGGCCCAGTACTTC.

This clonotype was found a few times. This chain connects TRBV10-3 to TRBJ2-1; 10 nucleotides agree with TRBD2. CDR1 is ENHRY, CDR2 SYGVKD, per germline. Trimming removed 6 bases from V and 8 bases from J; junction bases left unmatched: 1. This CDR3 has 12 residues. The CDR3 nucleotides read TGTGCCATCAGAGGGACTAGCGATGAGCAGTTCTTC. This encodes CAIRGTSDEQFF.

With respect to this clonotype: A much larger clone sits a single nucleotide away, making a read error possible. V usage is TRBV6-6 and J usage is TRBJ1-3, with 9 nucleotides matching TRBD1. Germline assignment: CDR1 MNHNY and CDR2 SVGAGI (reference sequence). CDR3 length equals 18 residues. This CDR3 is CASSYSTTATGGGNTRYF. CDR3 DNA sequence: TGTGCCAGCAGTTACTCGACCACCGCGACAGGGGGTGGAAACACCAGATATTTT.

For the CDR3, the DNA is TGTGCCAGCAGCCGTCCCCTCCGAGGAGGACAGGGGACAACCAACTATGGCTACACCTTC. It specifies CASSRPLRGGQGTTNYGYTF. The chain employs TRBV5-4 and TRBJ1-2; TRBD1 agrees at 9 bases. In germline, CDR1 is SGHNT, CDR2 YYREEE (reference sequence). This CDR3 contains 20 residues. With V trimmed by 4 bases and J by 2 bases, 21 bases remained unmatched.

The J gene is TRBJ1-1, the V gene TRBV5-1; unclear D gene. V was pared by 2 bases and J by 3 bases, with 14 bases between. Looked up from germline, CDR1 is SGHRS and CDR2 is YFSETQ. The CDR3 contains 15 residues. The CDR3 DNA follows: TGCGCCAGCAGCTTTCTGAGCCGGGCGGACACTGAAGCTTTCTTT. It specifies CASSFLSRADTEAFF.

This chain joins TRBV5-4 and TRBJ2-1; no reliable D call. The length of the CDR3 is 15 residues. Per the germline V gene, CDR1 is SGHNT and CDR2 is YYREEE (reference sequence). V lost 0 bases and J lost 6, with 13 bases in between. CDR3: CASSLGSRLGNEQFF. In nucleotides, the CDR3 is TGTGCCAGCAGCTTGGGGTCCCGACTCGGCAATGAGCAGTTCTTC.

The gene calls are TRBV2 and TRBJ2-7, with D perhaps TRBD2 (5 bases). The CDR3 has 11 amino acids. V lost 6 bases to trimming and J lost 7 bases, with 10 bases between them. Germline V CDR1 and CDR2: SNHLY, FYNNEI. The CDR3 here is CASREVGEQYF. The CDR3, as DNA: TGTGCCAGCAGGGAGGTAGGGGAGCAGTACTTC.

The gene calls are TRBV15 and TRBJ2-1; D tentatively fits TRBD1 or TRBD2 (6 bases each). V was shortened by 2 bases and J by 10 bases, with 15 bases between the two germline ends. This CDR3 region has 14 residues. CDR1 is LNHNV, CDR2 YYDKDF, per germline (reference sequence). The CDR3 bases are TGTGCCACCAGCAGAAACGGGGGCCGGGGGGAGCAGTTCTTC. Its protein is CATSRNGGRGEQFF.

This clonotype was detected only a few times. This sequence joins TRBV12-3 or TRBV12-4 and TRBJ1-2, with 7 bases aligning to TRBD1. The V gene end was trimmed by 4 bases and the J gene end by 6 bases; junction bases not matched to a gene: 5. CDR3 size: 13 residues. The CDR3 coding sequence is TGTGCCAGCAGTTACCGACAGGGAGATGGCTACACCTTC. This translates into CASSYRQGDGYTF.

The gene calls are TRBV12-3 or TRBV12-4 and TRBJ2-3; TRBD2 aligns across 12 bases. V shed 4 bases and J 6 bases; nucleotides not matched to a gene: 5. The CDR3 is made up of 15 amino acids. CDR3 nucleotide sequence: TGTGCCAGCAGTTATGGACTAGCGGGGTGGGATACGCAGTATTTT. This gives the protein CASSYGLAGWDTQYF.

The gene calls are TRBV4-2 and TRBJ2-3; D call uncertain. The CDR3 sequence is 14 residues long. Between the trimmed V and J ends, which lost 1 base and 2 bases, there was a span of 7 bases. Germline V CDR1 and CDR2: LGHNA, YNFKEQ. DNA for the CDR3: TGTGCCAGCAGCCAAGGGCAGATCACAGATACGCAGTATTTT. Encoded protein: CASSQGQITDTQYF.

This clonotype has more than one count but fewer than ten. The rearrangement joins TRBV18 to TRBJ1-1; D not certain. The CDR3 has 15 residues. The V gene's germline CDR1 is KGHSH and CDR2 LQKENI. V gave up 4 bases and J gave up 1 base, with 13 bases separating them. The CDR3 bases are TGTGCCAGCTCACTAGGACCTGTCGGGAACACTGAAGCTTTCTTT. Translation gives CASSLGPVGNTEAFF.